The 5 T cell receptor beta chains listed next were all sequenced from one sample in a study of blood T cell repertoires in COVID-19 (dated by TCRdb to the early 2020s). The library came from the immunoSEQ multiplex PCR assay. Not all clones reach the TCRdb copy of this immuneACCESS table, which keeps in-frame sequences only. Checked studies attribute under half of the gap to unresolved V genes and leave the rest unexplained. The sample has some 130,000 clones on record, over 85% of them singletons. Over 3.5% of the sample lies in the top ten. The material sequenced was peripheral blood. The receptors originated from a man in his fifties with active COVID-19.

This chain uses TRBV27 with TRBJ1-5; no clear D. Looked up from germline, CDR1 is MNHEY and CDR2 is SMNVEV (reference sequence). The V end lost 5 bases, the J end lost 4 bases, and 9 bases lay between the germline ends. The CDR3 extends over 13 amino acids. The CDR3 DNA reads as TGTGCCAGCAGTCCACACCAGAATCAGCCCCAGCATTTT. This gives the protein CASSPHQNQPQHF.

This chain uses TRBV13 with TRBJ2-3; 8 bases are a match to TRBD1. The CDR3 consists of 18 residues. The V and J ends lost 5 bases and 1 base, in that order; junction bases with no gene match: 14. Germline V gene data show CDR1 as PRHDT and CDR2 as FYEKMQ (reference sequence). CDR3 in amino acids: CASSPRQGSREGTDTQYF. In nucleotides, the CDR3 is TGTGCCAGCAGCCCAAGACAGGGGTCGAGGGAGGGCACAGATACGCAGTATTTT.

This sequence joins TRBV6-1 and TRBJ2-7; maybe TRBD1 (6 bases). Germline-derived CDR1 and CDR2 are MNHNS and SASEGT. This CDR3 contains 14 residues. V was trimmed by 3 bases and J by 2 bases, leaving 11 bases between them. The CDR3 sequence: CASSDWTVPYEQYF. The CDR3 DNA reads TGTGCCAGCAGTGATTGGACAGTCCCCTACGAGCAGTACTTC.

The CDR3 is CASSQDGAGAKTQYF. The DNA of the CDR3 is TGTGCCAGCAGCCAAGATGGGGCAGGGGCGAAGACCCAGTACTTC. This rearrangement joins TRBV3-1 (or the pseudogene TRBV3-2) to TRBJ2-5, with a possible D match to TRBD1 (6 bases). The CDR3 is 15 amino acids. CDR1 LGHDT and CDR2 YNNKEL come from the germline V gene (reference sequence). Trimming pared 0 bases from V and 6 bases from J, leaving 14 bases between.

The chain employs TRBV5-1 and TRBJ2-2; D is ambiguous. This CDR3 has 12 amino acids. The germline V gene has CDR1 SGHRS and CDR2 YFSETQ. V lost 4 bases, J lost 1 base, and 2 bases lay in between. The CDR3 here is CASSQNTGELFF. The CDR3 DNA follows: TGCGCCAGCAGCCAGAACACCGGGGAGCTGTTTTTT.